This TCR beta chain was sequenced during a study of T cells after yellow fever vaccination. Notes on this clonotype: As yet, its antigen is unknown.

Germline lookup yields CDR1 LGHNA and CDR2 YNFKEQ. V was pared by 6 bases and J by 5 bases, with 8 bases of the junction left unmatched. This CDR3 contains 15 residues. TCRdb reanalysed the 5' RACE reads using MiXCR and keeps one entry per CDR3 protein. The sample includes some 200,000 distinct CDR3 sequences, about 11% of them seen just once. General study results and limits: Though weaker, the secondary response peaked faster, on day 5 versus 15.

The chain combines TRBV4-2 with TRBJ2-1; 9 bases match TRBD2. The source material was CD8+ T cells sorted from PBMCs, sampled 15 days after the yellow fever booster vaccination. This clonotype was obtained from a man aged 18 to 29 who received the YFV17D yellow fever vaccine. The DNA for the CDR3 is TGTGCCAGCAGGGGGGGCCTAGCGGGGCACAATGAGCAGTTCTTC. Residues: CASRGGLAGHNEQFF.